A selection of T cell receptor beta chains follows, all from one sample in a study of blood T cell repertoires in COVID-19. Measured with immunoSEQ multiplex PCR; TCRdb has only the in-frame clones, and not every one. The sample has 300,000 or so clones; over 70% are singletons. Sequencing was done on a sample of peripheral blood. These receptors were obtained from a middle-aged woman who had recovered from COVID-19. Both conserved end residues are part of each CDR3. The D gene is left open where the match is weak. Clone size is shown for a subset of rows, as once, few, many or a class of expanded clone.

v_call,j_call,d_call,clone_size,cdr3_aa,cdr3_nt
TRBV30,TRBJ1-2,TRBD1,once,CAWGTGNYGYTF,TGTGCCTGGGGGACAGGGAACTATGGCTACACCTTC
TRBV19,TRBJ2-7,TRBD1,once,CASSMADRGLAVQYF,TGTGCCAGTAGTATGGCGGACAGGGGGCTCGCGGTGCAGTACTTC
TRBV2,TRBJ1-4,TRBD1,NA,CAGLGTGTGGEKLFF,TGTGCCGGACTAGGGACCGGGACAGGGGGTGAAAAACTGTTTTTT
TRBV29-1,TRBJ2-7,TRBD1,NA,CSASGQGDYEQYF,TGCAGCGCATCGGGACAGGGAGACTACGAGCAGTACTTC
TRBV3-1/TRBV3-2,TRBJ2-7,TRBD1,once,CASSQGDRARYEQYF,TGTGCCAGCAGCCAAGGTGACAGGGCAAGGTACGAGCAGTACTTC
TRBV5-1,TRBJ1-1,TRBD1,NA,CASSPRPGQMNTEAFF,TGCGCCAGCAGCCCCCGACCGGGACAGATGAACACTGAAGCTTTCTTT
TRBV9,TRBJ1-2,NA,NA,CASSGRVPYGYTF,TGTGCCAGCAGCGGGAGGGTTCCTTATGGCTACACCTTC
TRBV9,TRBJ2-3,TRBD1,NA,CASSVEGGHGPDTQYF,TGTGCCAGCAGCGTAGAAGGGGGCCACGGCCCAGATACGCAGTATTTT
TRBV30,TRBJ1-1,NA,once,CAWNDYENTEAFF,TGTGCCTGGAATGACTACGAAAACACTGAAGCTTTCTTT
TRBV29-1,TRBJ2-5,NA,NA,CSVGAPGETQYF,TGCAGCGTTGGGGCCCCTGGGGAGACCCAGTACTTC
TRBV3-1/TRBV3-2,TRBJ2-3,NA,NA,CASSQGSYIPTDTQYF,TGTGCCAGCAGCCAAGGGAGCTACATTCCCACAGATACGCAGTATTTT
TRBV5-1,TRBJ2-7,TRBD1,NA,CASSLGHGQGYEQYF,TGCGCCAGCAGCTTGGGCCATGGACAGGGCTACGAGCAGTACTTC
TRBV5-1,TRBJ2-7,TRBD2,NA,CASSSGGISYEQYF,TGCGCCAGCAGCTCCGGGGGGATTTCCTACGAGCAGTACTTC
TRBV5-4,TRBJ1-2,NA,NA,CASSLGGGGYGYTF,TGTGCCAGCAGCTTGGGTGGGGGCGGATATGGCTACACCTTC
TRBV9,TRBJ2-7,NA,NA,CASSPGKGLYEQYF,TGTGCCAGCAGCCCTGGGAAGGGGCTCTACGAGCAGTACTTC
TRBV5-6,TRBJ2-1,TRBD2,NA,CASSLPLAGGYNEQFF,TGTGCCAGCAGCCTACCTCTAGCGGGGGGATACAATGAGCAGTTCTTC
TRBV10-2,TRBJ1-5,NA,NA,CASDDYNQPQHF,TGCGCCAGTGACGACTACAATCAGCCCCAGCATTTT
TRBV5-1,TRBJ1-2,NA,once,CASSSSPRGDGYTF,TGCGCCAGCAGCTCAAGTCCCCGGGGTGATGGCTACACCTTC
TRBV27,TRBJ1-1,NA,NA,CASSFLTTSEAFF,TGTGCCAGCAGTTTTCTGACAACAAGTGAAGCTTTCTTT
TRBV6-2/TRBV6-3,TRBJ2-5,TRBD1,NA,CASSYTGVEKTQYF,TGTGCCAGCAGTTACACAGGGGTAGAGAAGACCCAGTACTTC
TRBV5-1,TRBJ2-7,TRBD1,NA,CASSLAAGGSYEQYF,TGCGCCAGCAGCTTGGCCGCAGGGGGCTCCTACGAGCAGTACTTC
TRBV5-1,TRBJ2-3,TRBD2,NA,CASSFGTSGGLQYF,TGCGCCAGCAGCTTCGGGACTAGCGGGGGACTGCAGTATTTT
TRBV7-3,TRBJ1-6,TRBD1,NA,CASSLRGQINSPLHF,TGTGCCAGCAGCTTACGGGGACAGATTAATTCACCCCTCCACTTT
TRBV7-7,TRBJ2-1,NA,NA,CASSLVPGLSPLFF,TGTGCCAGCAGCTTAGTACCGGGACTTTCCCCCTTATTCTTC
TRBV9,TRBJ2-7,NA,once,CASSVYWGDLLDEQYF,TGTGCCAGCAGCGTCTATTGGGGGGACCTGTTGGACGAGCAGTACTTC
TRBV2,TRBJ2-7,NA,NA,CASSEWRGPSYEQYF,TGTGCCAGCAGTGAATGGCGGGGGCCCTCCTACGAGCAGTACTTC
TRBV10-1,TRBJ2-7,TRBD1,NA,CASSTGQGDLDEQYF,TGCGCCAGCAGTACGGGACAGGGGGATTTGGACGAGCAGTACTTC
TRBV19,TRBJ2-6,NA,NA,CASTSLDITGANVLTF,TGTGCCAGTACCTCACTGGACATCACTGGGGCCAACGTCCTGACTTTC
TRBV5-4,TRBJ2-5,TRBD1,few,CASSLAGTGGWETQYF,TGTGCCAGCAGCTTGGCCGGGACAGGGGGCTGGGAGACCCAGTACTTC
TRBV6-2/TRBV6-3,TRBJ1-2,TRBD1,NA,CASSNEGAYGYTF,TGTGCCAGCAGCAACGAGGGGGCGTATGGCTACACCTTC
TRBV19,TRBJ1-6,TRBD1,NA,CASRDRDNSPLHF,TGTGCCAGTAGGGACAGGGATAATTCACCCCTCCACTTT
TRBV10-3,TRBJ2-3,NA,NA,CAISLGQGTPDTQYF,TGTGCCATCAGCCTGGGGCAGGGGACCCCAGATACGCAGTATTTT
TRBV15,TRBJ1-1,NA,NA,CATSREQYTEAFF,TGTGCCACCAGCAGAGAACAGTACACTGAAGCTTTCTTT
TRBV9,TRBJ1-2,NA,NA,CASRGTQGSYGYTF,TGTGCCAGCAGGGGTACCCAGGGGAGCTATGGCTACACCTTC
TRBV15,TRBJ1-3,NA,NA,CASRDSGSGNTIYF,TGTGCCAGCAGGGACTCTGGCTCTGGAAACACCATATATTTT